Presented here are 9 T cell receptor beta chains from one specimen sequenced in a study of blood T cell repertoires in COVID-19. The repertoire was sequenced with immunoSEQ multiplex PCR; TCRdb's copy has only in-frame clones and lacks some. The data contain 180,000 or so clones, 89% of them singletons. The sample taken for sequencing was peripheral blood. These receptors were taken from a man between 35 and 55 years old with acute or convalescent COVID-19.

The V gene is TRBV5-1, the J gene TRBJ1-2; TRBD1 agrees at 10 bases. This CDR3 region has 15 residues. V dropped 0 bases and J dropped 7; count of bases not matched to a gene: 6. Germline CDR1 and CDR2: SGHRS and YFSETQ. The CDR3 spells CASSLADDRGLGYTF. The CDR3 DNA reads as TGCGCCAGCAGCTTGGCCGATGACAGGGGGCTTGGCTACACCTTC.

The V gene is TRBV6-5, the J gene TRBJ2-7; a possible D gene is TRBD2 (6 bases). In germline, CDR1 is MNHEY, CDR2 SVGAGI. CDR3 size: 15 residues. V dropped 6 bases and J dropped 3 bases, with 18 bases sitting between them. The CDR3 is CASSDGGGSIYEQYF. The DNA for the CDR3 is TGTGCCAGCAGCGACGGGGGAGGCTCGATCTACGAGCAGTACTTC.

A word on this clone: The junction and the germline gene differ at one end; a read error may be behind it. CDR3 region: CASSLGIGQAKDGYTF. The DNA for the CDR3 is TGTGCTAGCAGCTTAGGAATAGGACAAGCAAAAGATGGCTACACCTTC. The chain uses TRBV7-7 and TRBJ1-2; perhaps TRBD1 as D (5 bases). The germline V gene encodes CDR1 SSHAT and CDR2 FNYEAQ (reference sequence). The CDR3 has 16 residues.

This sequence joins TRBV18 and TRBJ1-1; 7 bases map to TRBD1. The germline V gene encodes CDR1 KGHSH and CDR2 LQKENI. The CDR3 extends over 13 amino acids. Unmatched junction bases numbered 1, after V lost 3 bases and J lost 3 bases. CDR3 bases: TGTGCCAGCTCACCTACAGGGGACACTGAAGCTTTCTTT. This codes for CASSPTGDTEAFF.

The chain carries TRBV4-2 and TRBJ1-4, with D unresolved. CDR3 length: 15 amino acids. The V end was cut by 1 base, the J end by 8 bases, with 14 bases between. Germline loops: CDR1 LGHNA, CDR2 YNFKEQ. CDR3: CASSQGKGGNEKLFF. DNA for the CDR3: TGTGCCAGCAGCCAAGGAAAAGGAGGGAACGAAAAACTGTTTTTT.

With regard to this clone: The sample carries other DNA sequences with the same CDR3. The rearrangement uses TRBV20-1 and TRBJ1-4; D perhaps matches TRBD1 (6 bases). The CDR3 runs 11 residues. Germline CDR1 reads DFQATT; CDR2 reads SNEGSKA (reference sequence). V lost 5 bases and J 8 bases, leaving 9 bases between the germline ends. CDR3 region: CSAEQGEKLFF. Written as DNA, the CDR3 is TGCAGTGCTGAACAGGGCGAAAAACTGTTTTTT.

This chain links TRBV5-8 with TRBJ2-1, with 9 bases identical to TRBD1. This CDR3 is built from 16 residues. V trimming: 4 bases; J trimming: 4 bases; junction bases outside the gene matches: 9. The germline V gene encodes CDR1 SGHTS and CDR2 YDEGEE. CDR3 bases: TGTGCCAGCAGCCACGACGACAGGGGGGCTTACAATGAGCAGTTCTTC. Translation: CASSHDDRGAYNEQFF.

The chain has TRBV5-6 and TRBJ1-1; 7 nucleotides line up with TRBD1. This CDR3 has 16 residues. V shed 5 bases and J 1 base; nucleotides not matched to a gene: 11. Looked up from germline, CDR1 is SGHDT and CDR2 is YYEEEE. The CDR3 region is CASRRGRQGRNTEAFF. For the CDR3, the DNA is TGTGCCAGCAGACGGGGACGACAGGGCCGGAACACTGAAGCTTTCTTT.

The V call is TRBV7-6, the J call TRBJ2-5; 10 bases agree with TRBD1. Germline loops: CDR1 SGHVS, CDR2 FNYEAQ. The CDR3 totals 16 residues. The V segment lost 3 bases and the J segment 4 bases; nucleotides outside the gene matches: 8. The CDR3 coding sequence is TGTGCCAGCAGCTTCCCCGGACAGGGGGTAGGAGAGACCCAGTACTTC. Translation gives CASSFPGQGVGETQYF.